This T cell receptor (beta chain) was sequenced in a study of blood T cell repertoires in COVID-19. About the research overall: Researchers got acute and convalescent COVID-19 samples from the United States, Italy and Spain. PBMCs, B-cell-depleted T cells, or T cells were the source of the cDNA or gDNA that made up the material.

Trimming removed 2 bases at V and 8 bases at J, with 15 bases between. Per germline, CDR1 SGHVS and CDR2 FQNEAQ. CDR3 length: 15 residues. In this sample, this clone is medium-sized. Study processing details: Scientists estimated how many nucleated cells there were by amplifying reference gene primers. TCRdb's table, derived via immunoSEQ multiplex PCR, lists solely in-frame clones and lacks some. For V, J and clone size, that table is used; D and trimming come from the DNA. In the table there are roughly 100,000 clones, about 64% of which are singletons. The sample consisted of peripheral blood. This chain uses TRBV7-8 with TRBJ2-2, with D perhaps TRBD1 (6 bases). The TCR was taken from a human donor with acute or convalescent COVID-19. The donor label of this sample is uncertain. The CDR3 DNA follows: TGTGCCAGCAGCTTAACAGGGCTGAAGGGGGGGGAGCTGTTTTTT. Translating it yields CASSLTGLKGGELFF.